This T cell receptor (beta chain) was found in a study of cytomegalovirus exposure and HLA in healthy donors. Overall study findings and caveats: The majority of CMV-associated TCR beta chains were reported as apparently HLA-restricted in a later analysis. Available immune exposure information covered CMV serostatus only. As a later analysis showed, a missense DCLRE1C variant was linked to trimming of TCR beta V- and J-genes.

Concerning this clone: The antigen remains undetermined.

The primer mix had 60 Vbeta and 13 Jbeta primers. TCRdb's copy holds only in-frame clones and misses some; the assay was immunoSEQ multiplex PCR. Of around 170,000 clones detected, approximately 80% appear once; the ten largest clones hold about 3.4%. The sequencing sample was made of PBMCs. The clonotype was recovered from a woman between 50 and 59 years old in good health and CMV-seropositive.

Here the CDR3 DNA reads TGCGCCAGCAGCCAACCAGGGACAGACACCGGGGAGCTGTTTTTT. This translates into CASSQPGTDTGELFF. V gene TRBV4-1 combines with J gene TRBJ2-2, with 7 bases lining up with TRBD1. The CDR3 contains 15 residues. Germline loops: CDR1 MGHRA, CDR2 YSYEKL. Germline trimming cut 2 bases from V and 3 bases from J; bases unmatched to any gene: 3.